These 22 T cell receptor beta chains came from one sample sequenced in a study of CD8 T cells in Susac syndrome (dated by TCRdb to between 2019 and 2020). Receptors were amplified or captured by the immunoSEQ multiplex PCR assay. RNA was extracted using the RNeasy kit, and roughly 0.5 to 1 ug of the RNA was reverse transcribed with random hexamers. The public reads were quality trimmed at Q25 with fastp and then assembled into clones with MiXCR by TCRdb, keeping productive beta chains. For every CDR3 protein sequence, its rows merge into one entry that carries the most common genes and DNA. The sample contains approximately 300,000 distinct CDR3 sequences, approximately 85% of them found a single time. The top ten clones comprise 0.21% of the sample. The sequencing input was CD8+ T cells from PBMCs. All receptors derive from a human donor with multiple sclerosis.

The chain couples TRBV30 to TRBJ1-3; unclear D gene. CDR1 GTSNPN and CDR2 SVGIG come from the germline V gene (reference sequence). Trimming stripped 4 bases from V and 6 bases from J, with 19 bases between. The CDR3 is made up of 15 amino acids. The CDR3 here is CAWTAAVRHSNTIYF. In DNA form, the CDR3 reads TGTGCCTGGACGGCGGCAGTTAGGCATTCAAACACCATATATTTT.

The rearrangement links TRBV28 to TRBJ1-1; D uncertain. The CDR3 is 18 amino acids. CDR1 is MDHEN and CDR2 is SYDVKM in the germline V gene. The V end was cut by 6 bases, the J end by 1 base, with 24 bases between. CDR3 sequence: CASSLNLPRMTENTEAFF. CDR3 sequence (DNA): TGTGCCAGCAGCCTAAATCTCCCGAGGATGACGGAGAACACTGAAGCTTTCTTT.

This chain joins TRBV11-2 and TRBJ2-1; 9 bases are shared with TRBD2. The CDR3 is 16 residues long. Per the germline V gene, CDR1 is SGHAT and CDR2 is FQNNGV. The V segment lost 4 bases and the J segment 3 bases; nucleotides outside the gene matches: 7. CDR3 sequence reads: CASSSWTSALYNEQFF. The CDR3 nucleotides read TGTGCCAGCAGCTCCTGGACTAGCGCCCTCTACAATGAGCAGTTCTTC.

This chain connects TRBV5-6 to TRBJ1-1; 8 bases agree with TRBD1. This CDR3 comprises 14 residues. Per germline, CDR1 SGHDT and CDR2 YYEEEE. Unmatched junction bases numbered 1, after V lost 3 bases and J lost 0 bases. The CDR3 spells CASSWGQVNTEAFF. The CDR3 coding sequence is TGTGCCAGCAGCTGGGGACAGGTGAACACTGAAGCTTTCTTT.

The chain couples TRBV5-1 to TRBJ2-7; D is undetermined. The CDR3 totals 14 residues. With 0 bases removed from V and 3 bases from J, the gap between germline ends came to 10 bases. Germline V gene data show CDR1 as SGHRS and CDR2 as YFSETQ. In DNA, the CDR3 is TGCGCCAGCAGCTTGGCCGACGGATTCTACGAGCAGTACTTC. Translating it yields CASSLADGFYEQYF.

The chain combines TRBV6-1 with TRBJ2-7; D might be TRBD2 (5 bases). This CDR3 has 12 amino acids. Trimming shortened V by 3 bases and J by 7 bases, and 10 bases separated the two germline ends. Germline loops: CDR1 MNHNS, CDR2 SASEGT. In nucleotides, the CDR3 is TGTGCCAGCAGTGAGGCGCGAGGGGAGCAGTACTTC. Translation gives CASSEARGEQYF.

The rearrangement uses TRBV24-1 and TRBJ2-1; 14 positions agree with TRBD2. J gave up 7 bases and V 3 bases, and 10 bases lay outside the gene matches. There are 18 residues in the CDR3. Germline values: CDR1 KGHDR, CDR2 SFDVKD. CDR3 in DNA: TGTGCCACCAGTGATCGCAGGACTAGCGGGAGGTTTGCAAATGAGCAGTTCTTC. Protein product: CATSDRRTSGRFANEQFF.

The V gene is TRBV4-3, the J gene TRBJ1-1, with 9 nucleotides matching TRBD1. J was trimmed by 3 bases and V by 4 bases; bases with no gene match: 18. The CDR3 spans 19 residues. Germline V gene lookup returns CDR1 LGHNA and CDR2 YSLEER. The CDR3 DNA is TGCGCCAGCAGCCTGGACAGGGGTCCCATCCTAGGGTTAGACACTGAAGCTTTCTTT. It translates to CASSLDRGPILGLDTEAFF.

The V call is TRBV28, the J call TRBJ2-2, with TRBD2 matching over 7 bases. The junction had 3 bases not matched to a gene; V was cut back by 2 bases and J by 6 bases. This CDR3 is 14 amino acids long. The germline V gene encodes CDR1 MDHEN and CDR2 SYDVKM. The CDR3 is CASSLLAASGELFF. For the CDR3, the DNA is TGTGCCAGCAGTTTACTAGCGGCCTCCGGGGAGCTGTTTTTT.

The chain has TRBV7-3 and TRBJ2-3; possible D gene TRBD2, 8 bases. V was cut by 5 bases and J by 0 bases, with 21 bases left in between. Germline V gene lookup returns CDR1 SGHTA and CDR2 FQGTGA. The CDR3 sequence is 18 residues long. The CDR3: CASSPGGWGTRSTDTQYF. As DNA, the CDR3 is TGTGCCAGCAGCCCAGGGGGTTGGGGGACTAGGAGCACAGATACGCAGTATTTT. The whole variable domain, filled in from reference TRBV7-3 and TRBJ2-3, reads GAGVSQTPSNKVTEKGKYVELRCDPISGHTALYWYRQSLGQGPEFLIYFQGTGAADDSGLPNDRFFAVRPEGSVSTLKIQRTERGDSAVYLCASSPGGWGTRSTDTQYFGPGTRLTVL.

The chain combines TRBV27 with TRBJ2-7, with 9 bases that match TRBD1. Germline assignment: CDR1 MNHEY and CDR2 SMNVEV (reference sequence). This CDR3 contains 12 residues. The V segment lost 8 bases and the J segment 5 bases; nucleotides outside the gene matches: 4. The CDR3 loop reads CASGWDRDEQYF. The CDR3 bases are TGTGCCAGCGGGTGGGACAGGGACGAGCAGTACTTC.

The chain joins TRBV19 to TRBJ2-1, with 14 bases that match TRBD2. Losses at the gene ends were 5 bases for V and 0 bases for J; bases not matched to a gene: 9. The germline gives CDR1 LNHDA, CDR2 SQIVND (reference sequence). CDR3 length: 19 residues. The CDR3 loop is CASSPLGLAGGSSYNEQFF. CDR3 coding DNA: TGTGCCAGTAGTCCCCTTGGACTAGCGGGAGGAAGCTCCTACAATGAGCAGTTCTTC.

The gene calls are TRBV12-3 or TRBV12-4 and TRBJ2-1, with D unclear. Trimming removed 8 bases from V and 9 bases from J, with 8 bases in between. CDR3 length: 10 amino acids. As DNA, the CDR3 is TGTGCCAGCGGTCTTTCTGAGCAGTTCTTC. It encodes CASGLSEQFF.

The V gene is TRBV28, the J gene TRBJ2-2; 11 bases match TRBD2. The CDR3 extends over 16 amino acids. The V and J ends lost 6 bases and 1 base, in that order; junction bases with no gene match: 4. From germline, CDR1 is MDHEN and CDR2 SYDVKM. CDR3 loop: CASRYLAGGNTGELFF. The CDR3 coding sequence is TGTGCCAGCAGATACCTAGCGGGAGGGAACACCGGGGAGCTGTTTTTT.

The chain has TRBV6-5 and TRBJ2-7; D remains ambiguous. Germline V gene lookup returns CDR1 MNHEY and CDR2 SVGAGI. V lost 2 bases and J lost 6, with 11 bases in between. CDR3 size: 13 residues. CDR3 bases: TGTGCCAGCAGTTACAATCCCCGCGGCGAGCAGTACTTC. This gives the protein CASSYNPRGEQYF.

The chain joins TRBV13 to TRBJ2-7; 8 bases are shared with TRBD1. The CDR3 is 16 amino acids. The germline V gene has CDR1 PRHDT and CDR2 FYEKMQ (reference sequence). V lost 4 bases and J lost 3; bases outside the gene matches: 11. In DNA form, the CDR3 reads TGTGCCAGCAGCTCCAGGACAGGGAAGATACTCTACGAGCAGTACTTC. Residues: CASSSRTGKILYEQYF.

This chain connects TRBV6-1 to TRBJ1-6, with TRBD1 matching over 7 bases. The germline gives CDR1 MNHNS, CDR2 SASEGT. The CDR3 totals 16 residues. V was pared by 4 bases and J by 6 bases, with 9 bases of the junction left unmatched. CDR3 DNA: TGTGCCAGCAGTGGTGGTCCGGGACAGTTTAATTCACCCCTCCACTTT. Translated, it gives CASSGGPGQFNSPLHF.

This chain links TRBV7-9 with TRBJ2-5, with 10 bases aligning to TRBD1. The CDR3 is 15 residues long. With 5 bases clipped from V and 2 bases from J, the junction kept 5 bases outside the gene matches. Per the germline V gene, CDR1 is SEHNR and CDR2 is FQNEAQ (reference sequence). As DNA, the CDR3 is TGTGCCAGCAGCGAGAGACAGGGGGCTCAAGAGACCCAGTACTTC. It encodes CASSERQGAQETQYF.

This CDR3 reads CATGTRLAGDTQYF. CDR3 nucleotides: TGCGCCACCGGAACCCGGCTAGCGGGCGATACGCAGTATTTT. The chain joins TRBV4-3 to TRBJ2-3; TRBD2 matches 8 bases. J lost 6 bases, V lost 10 bases, and 12 bases had no gene match. The CDR3 has 14 amino acids. Germline loops: CDR1 LGHNA, CDR2 YSLEER.

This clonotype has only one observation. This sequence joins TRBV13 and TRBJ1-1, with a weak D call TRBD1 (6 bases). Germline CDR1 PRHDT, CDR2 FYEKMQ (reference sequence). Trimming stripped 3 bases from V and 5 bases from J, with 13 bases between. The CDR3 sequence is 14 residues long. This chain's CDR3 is CASSFLQGRTEAFF. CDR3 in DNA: TGTGCCAGCAGCTTCCTGCAGGGGAGGACTGAAGCTTTCTTT.

CDR3: CSVLPSGTLYEQYF. CDR3 sequence (DNA): TGCAGCGTTCTCCCTAGCGGGACCCTCTACGAGCAGTACTTC. The gene calls are TRBV29-1 and TRBJ2-7; 9 bases align to TRBD2. This CDR3 contains 14 residues. Per germline, CDR1 SQVTM and CDR2 ANQGSEA. The trim removed 5 bases at V and 3 bases at J, leaving 8 bases unmatched.

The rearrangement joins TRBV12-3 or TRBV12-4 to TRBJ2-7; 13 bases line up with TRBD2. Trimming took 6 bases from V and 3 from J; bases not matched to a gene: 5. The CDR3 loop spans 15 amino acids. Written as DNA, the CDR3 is TGTGCCAGCAGGGCCAGGACTAGCGGGAGCTACGAGCAGTACTTC. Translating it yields CASRARTSGSYEQYF.